These 32 T cell receptor beta chains were all obtained from the same sample, sequenced in a study of regulatory T cells in long-lasting Graves disease (TCRdb year 2021). Library generation was performed with multiplex PCR. The instrument given in TCRdb is Illumina HiSeq 4000. iRepertoire HTBI primers and Arm-PCR amplification of CDR3 regions were used to construct TCR beta libraries. TCRdb handled the public reads itself, with Q25 trimming in fastp and clone calling in MiXCR, and kept productive beta chains. One record per CDR3 amino acid sequence lists the most common genes and DNA. This sample gives approximately 540,000 distinct CDR3 sequences in total; about 11% of them show up just once. The top ten constitute about 8.3% of the sample. In light of the paper, this sample's time point label describes: newly diagnosed GD, antithyroid drugs for less than 3 months. For both TCR sequencing and RNA sequencing, RNA was extracted from PBMCs in TRIzol.

These data also formed part of another study, on T cells in Graves' hyperthyroidism and ophthalmopathy.

This specimen was peripheral blood mononuclear cells (PBMCs), taken at new diagnosis, from a patient treated with antithyroid drugs. The receptors come from a woman under 40 with Graves disease. Donor details come from another sample of the same person, matched by shared clones.

This clonotype was observed a few times. In DNA form, the CDR3 reads TGTGCCAGCAGCGGAGGGTGGGTCGCGGGCACTGAAGCTTTCTTT. Amino acids: CASSGGWVAGTEAFF. The genes are TRBV13 and TRBJ1-1; D is uncertain. The CDR3 has 15 amino acids. Germline V gene sequence: CDR1 PRHDT, CDR2 FYEKMQ (reference sequence). V was trimmed by 5 bases and J by 4 bases, leaving 17 bases between them.

The rearrangement links TRBV5-6 to TRBJ1-5; D is uncertain. V lost 3 bases and J 7 bases, leaving 11 bases between the germline ends. CDR3 length: 13 amino acids. Germline CDR1 and CDR2: SGHDT and YYEEEE. Here the CDR3 DNA reads TGTGCCAGCAGCTCCGGGTCATGGCAGCCCCAGCATTTT. It yields the protein CASSSGSWQPQHF.

This clonotype was detected only a few times. V is TRBV19 and J is TRBJ2-5, with 13 bases matching TRBD2. This CDR3 region has 19 residues. The J segment lost 5 bases and the V segment lost 4 bases, leaving 16 bases of the junction unmatched. The germline CDR1 and CDR2 sequences are LNHDA and SQIVND (reference sequence). CDR3 nucleotides: TGTGCCAGTAGTAAATATGGACTAGCGGGAGTCGGTCTAGGGGAGACCCAGTACTTC. Protein product: CASSKYGLAGVGLGETQYF.

This clonotype was observed many times. V usage is TRBV5-1 and J usage is TRBJ2-5; D gene unclear. Germline V gene data show CDR1 as SGHRS and CDR2 as YFSETQ. V lost 0 bases, J lost 3 bases, and 9 bases lay in between. This CDR3 has 14 residues. CDR3 protein: CASSLANPEETQYF. The DNA of the CDR3 is TGCGCCAGCAGCTTGGCCAACCCCGAAGAGACCCAGTACTTC.

This clonotype was observed at least ten times. The chain uses TRBV27 and TRBJ2-3; D ambiguous. The CDR3 runs 13 residues. The germline gives CDR1 MNHEY, CDR2 SMNVEV (reference sequence). Deletions cut 4 bases from V and 0 bases from J, with 5 bases between. The CDR3: CASSSYSTDTQYF. The CDR3 DNA reads TGTGCCAGCAGTTCGTATAGCACAGATACGCAGTATTTT.

This clonotype was counted at least ten times. This chain links TRBV18 with TRBJ2-1; D ambiguous. V lost 6 bases and J 0 bases, leaving 15 bases between the germline ends. Germline CDR1 and CDR2: KGHSH and LQKENI. This CDR3 spans 16 amino acids. CDR3 bases: TGTGCCAGCTCCTCCCCGGCGGCCCTCTCCTACAATGAGCAGTTCTTC. Its translation is CASSSPAALSYNEQFF.

For the CDR3, the DNA is TGCGCCAGCAGCCTACGGGGCAGTCGCGGGGAGCTGTTTTTT. Amino acid sequence: CASSLRGSRGELFF. The gene calls are TRBV5-1 and TRBJ2-2; D may match TRBD1 or TRBD2 (5 bases each). Germline CDR1 SGHRS, CDR2 YFSETQ. With 4 bases removed from V and 7 bases from J, the gap between germline ends came to 14 bases. This CDR3 region has 14 residues.

In its sample, this clonotype was seen many times. V and J are TRBV20-1 and TRBJ1-2; possibly TRBD1 for D (6 bases). From germline, CDR1 is DFQATT and CDR2 SNEGSKA (reference sequence). V was cut by 3 bases and J by 6 bases, with 11 bases left in between. The CDR3 runs to 12 residues. CDR3 nucleotides: TGCAGTGCTAGTCCAGGGGTTAATGGCTACACCTTC. Encoded protein: CSASPGVNGYTF.

This clonotype has more than one count but fewer than ten. The chain's CDR3 is CASSSRDQLDEQYF. CDR3 bases: TGCGCCAGCAGCAGCCGGGACCAGCTCGACGAGCAGTACTTC. The chain is built from TRBV5-1 and TRBJ2-7, with D perhaps TRBD1 or TRBD2 (5 bases each). V was shortened by 4 bases and J by 5 bases, with 16 bases between the two germline ends. Germline V gene lookup returns CDR1 SGHRS and CDR2 YFSETQ. The CDR3 covers 14 residues.

Comments on this clonotype: A much bigger clone sits one base away, suggesting this may be a read error. The CDR3 does not close with the conserved phenylalanine or tryptophan, likely indicating a read error. The chain combines TRBV6-2 or TRBV6-3 with TRBJ2-2; D is perhaps TRBD2 (6 bases). The germline V gene encodes CDR1 MNHEY and CDR2 SVGEGT. V lost 6 bases to trimming and J lost 9 bases, with 20 bases between them. The CDR3 spans 15 residues. The CDR3: CASSTGLNLGRELFI. The CDR3, as DNA: TGTGCCAGCAGCACGGGACTCAATCTTGGTCGGGAGCTGTTTATT.

This clonotype was counted at least ten times. The chain uses TRBV15 and TRBJ2-5; TRBD2 is a possible D gene (5 bases). CDR3 length: 17 residues. The V end lost 0 bases, the J end lost 2 bases, and 16 bases lay between the germline ends. Germline values: CDR1 LNHNV, CDR2 YYDKDF (reference sequence). This CDR3 reads CATSRDPLPGYQETQYF. The CDR3 coding sequence is TGTGCCACCAGCAGAGATCCCCTACCGGGGTATCAAGAGACCCAGTACTTC.

CDR3 sequence: CSARGGTAYEQYF. CDR3 bases: TGCAGTGCTAGAGGAGGGACCGCCTACGAGCAGTACTTC. This chain connects TRBV20-1 to TRBJ2-7; D may be TRBD1 or TRBD2 (5 bases each). This CDR3 comprises 13 residues. V lost 1 base, J lost 2 bases, and 9 bases lay in between. Looked up from germline, CDR1 is DFQATT and CDR2 is SNEGSKA (reference sequence).

This clonotype occurred many times. At one end, the junction sequence differs from germline, possibly due to a read error. The V call is TRBV19, the J call TRBJ1-1, with 10 bases aligning to TRBD1. The germline V gene encodes CDR1 LNHDA and CDR2 SQIVND (reference sequence). This CDR3 has 15 residues. CDR3 sequence reads: CASSTRTGGNTEAFF. The CDR3 region has the DNA TGCGCCAGCAGCACTCGGACAGGGGGGAACACTGAAGCTTTCTTT.

This clonotype showed up many times. The CDR3 DNA is TGTGCCAGCAGTCCCGGACAGGGAGTTTTGGTTGGCTACGAGCAGTACTTC. Translation: CASSPGQGVLVGYEQYF. The chain has TRBV6-1 and TRBJ2-7, with 8 bases lining up with TRBD1. The germline gives CDR1 MNHNS, CDR2 SASEGT. With 5 bases clipped from V and 3 bases from J, the junction kept 15 bases outside the gene matches. The CDR3 is 17 amino acids.

This clonotype was observed many times. The rearrangement uses TRBV2 and TRBJ2-5, with D hard to call. Trimming pared 1 base from V and 4 bases from J, leaving 10 bases between. CDR3 length: 14 residues. Germline CDR1 SNHLY, CDR2 FYNNEI. CDR3 sequence: CASSEDLGTETQYF. DNA for the CDR3: TGTGCCAGCAGTGAAGACCTGGGCACAGAGACCCAGTACTTC.

The sample holds a few counts of this clonotype. This chain uses TRBV27 with TRBJ1-2, with unresolved D. With 2 bases removed from V and 1 base from J, the gap between germline ends came to 11 bases. Germline V gene sequence: CDR1 MNHEY, CDR2 SMNVEV (reference sequence). The CDR3 extends over 15 amino acids. The CDR3 here is CASSLLGPGNYGYTF. Here the CDR3 DNA reads TGTGCCAGCAGTTTACTCGGGCCGGGTAACTATGGCTACACCTTC.

This clonotype was picked up a small number of times. The chain joins TRBV7-9 to TRBJ2-2; 7 bases map to TRBD1. V lost 4 bases, J lost 6 bases, and 5 bases stayed unmatched. The CDR3 length is 14 residues. The germline gives CDR1 SEHNR, CDR2 FQNEAQ (reference sequence). The CDR3 loop is CASSSRQGAGELFF. The CDR3 bases are TGTGCCAGCAGCTCGCGGCAGGGGGCCGGGGAGCTGTTTTTT.

This clonotype has ten or more counts. The chain joins TRBV24-1 to TRBJ2-3, with TRBD2 matching over 13 bases. The CDR3 is made up of 18 amino acids. J lost 6 bases, V lost 1 base, and 9 bases had no gene match. Germline CDR1 KGHDR, CDR2 SFDVKD. The DNA for the CDR3 is TGTGCCACCAGTGATTTTCGACTAGCGGGAGGACTCTCTGATACGCAGTATTTT. Encoded protein: CATSDFRLAGGLSDTQYF.

This clonotype has at least ten counts. This chain links TRBV28 with TRBJ2-1, with TRBD2 matching 14 bases. V dropped 5 bases and J dropped 9; count of bases not matched to a gene: 6. CDR3 length: 15 amino acids. The germline V gene has CDR1 MDHEN and CDR2 SYDVKM. The DNA for the CDR3 is TGTGCCAGCAGTGATGGACTAGCGGGAGGCATTGAGCAGTTCTTC. Translated: CASSDGLAGGIEQFF.

This clonotype was picked up many times. This chain joins TRBV18 and TRBJ2-1; 12 nucleotides align to TRBD2. This CDR3 contains 16 residues. In germline, CDR1 is KGHSH, CDR2 LQKENI. V trimming: 8 bases; J trimming: 7 bases; junction bases outside the gene matches: 12. The CDR3, as DNA: TGTGCCAGCGCCACCTCCCTAGCGGGAGGGCCGAATGAGCAGTTCTTC. Translating gives CASATSLAGGPNEQFF.

Comment on this clonotype: A read error may explain this, as a much larger clone is one base away. The rearrangement links TRBV11-3 to TRBJ2-7, with TRBD2 as a possible D gene (7 bases). CDR3 length equals 14 residues. Trimming removed 6 bases from V and 7 bases from J, with 19 bases in between. Germline V gives CDR1 SGHNT, CDR2 YENEEA. The chain's CDR3 is CASRGGGVLGEQYF. Here the CDR3 DNA reads TGTGCCAGCAGGGGCGGGGGCGTATTGGGGGAGCAGTACTTC. The entire variable domain, with the rest obtained from reference TRBV11-3 and TRBJ2-7, is as follows: EAGVVQSPRYKIIEKKQPVAFWCNPISGHNTLYWYLQNLGQGPELLIRYENEEAVDDSQLPKDRFSAERLKGVDSTLKIQPAELGDSAVYLCASRGGGVLGEQYFGPGTRLTVT.

This clonotype was counted a few times. V and J are TRBV20-1 and TRBJ2-2; D might be TRBD2 (6 bases). Per germline, CDR1 DFQATT and CDR2 SNEGSKA (reference sequence). V shed 3 bases and J shed 7 bases, with 9 bases lying between them. This CDR3 spans 12 amino acids. The CDR3 region has the DNA TGCAGTGCTAGTAAGGAGGGCGGGGAGCTGTTTTTT. Translation: CSASKEGGELFF.

The chain recombines TRBV11-3 with TRBJ2-5, with unresolved D. Deletions cut 0 bases from V and 5 bases from J, with 13 bases between. Germline V gene lookup returns CDR1 SGHNT and CDR2 YENEEA. The CDR3 has 15 amino acids. The CDR3 here is CASSLDSQFVETQYF. The DNA for the CDR3 is TGTGCCAGCAGCTTAGATAGTCAGTTTGTTGAGACCCAGTACTTC.

This clonotype has only a few counts. The chain joins TRBV3-1 to TRBJ1-1; D gene ambiguous. Germline CDR1 reads LGHDT; CDR2 reads YNNKEL (reference sequence). Trimming pared 5 bases from V and 8 bases from J, leaving 15 bases between. This CDR3 region has 13 residues. CDR3 sequence reads: CASSSRPDGEAFF. The CDR3 nucleotides read TGTGCCAGCAGCTCACGACCGGATGGCGAAGCTTTCTTT.

The chain combines TRBV13 with TRBJ2-5, with 12 bases fitting TRBD2. Germline CDR1 and CDR2: PRHDT and FYEKMQ (reference sequence). The V gene end was trimmed by 5 bases and the J gene end by 1 base; junction bases not matched to a gene: 5. The CDR3 is 16 residues long. The CDR3 coding sequence is TGTGCCAGCAGCCGAGGGACTAGCGGGTTCCAAGAGACCCAGTACTTC. Translation: CASSRGTSGFQETQYF.

At least ten counts were recorded for this clonotype. This sequence joins TRBV6-2 or TRBV6-3 and TRBJ1-1; no clear D gene. Trimming stripped 2 bases from V and 7 bases from J, with 5 bases between. Germline V lookup: CDR1 MNHEY, CDR2 SVGEGT. The CDR3 sequence is 11 residues long. The DNA for the CDR3 is TGTGCCAGCAGTTACCCGGGTGAAGCTTTCTTT. Protein product: CASSYPGEAFF.

This clonotype has ten or more counts. V is TRBV5-8 and J is TRBJ2-7; D may match TRBD1 or TRBD2 (5 bases each). V dropped 4 bases and J dropped 1 base, with 12 bases sitting between them. This CDR3 comprises 14 residues. From germline, CDR1 is SGHTS and CDR2 YDEGEE. CDR3 amino acids: CASSPMGRSYEQYF. The CDR3 DNA is TGTGCCAGCAGCCCCATGGGACGGTCCTACGAGCAGTACTTC.

This clonotype was seen ten or more times. The chain carries TRBV10-3 and TRBJ1-5, with 8 positions matching TRBD1. CDR1 is ENHRY, CDR2 SYGVKD, per germline. Trimming at V came to 3 bases and at J to 7 bases, leaving 5 bases not matched to a gene. The CDR3 loop spans 14 amino acids. DNA for the CDR3: TGTGCCATCAGTGAATATACAGGGGGACAGCCCCAGCATTTT. Translating it yields CAISEYTGGQPQHF.

This clonotype showed up just a few times. V usage is TRBV3-1 and J usage is TRBJ1-1, with a weak D call TRBD1 (6 bases). V was trimmed by 3 bases and J by 11 bases, leaving 16 bases between them. The CDR3 spans 13 residues. Germline assignment: CDR1 LGHDT and CDR2 YNNKEL (reference sequence). The chain's CDR3 is CASSHDRPSRAFF. In DNA form, the CDR3 reads TGTGCCAGCAGCCATGACAGGCCTAGCCGGGCTTTCTTT.

In its sample, this clonotype was seen a few times. V gene TRBV7-2 combines with J gene TRBJ1-4; no clear D. Germline V gene data show CDR1 as SGHTA and CDR2 as FQGNSA. This CDR3 comprises 14 residues. The V end lost 0 bases, the J end lost 7 bases, and 9 bases lay between the germline ends. DNA of the CDR3: TGTGCCAGCAGCTTAGCAGGGAGCGGTGAAAAACTGTTTTTT. Amino acids: CASSLAGSGEKLFF. The variable domain in full, completed from reference TRBV7-2 and TRBJ1-4, reads GAGVSQSPSNKVTEKGKDVELRCDPISGHTALYWYRQSLGQGLEFLIYFQGNSAPDKSGLPSDRFSAERTGGSVSTLTIQRTQQEDSAVYLCASSLAGSGEKLFFGSGTQLSVL.

This clonotype was detected a few times. With a much larger clone just one base away, this may be a read error. The chain joins TRBV4-1 to TRBJ2-3, with no clear D. V lost 1 base and J lost 7, with 9 bases in between. This CDR3 is built from 13 residues. Germline CDR1 MGHRA, CDR2 YSYEKL. The CDR3 DNA reads TGCGCCAGCAGCCAAGGCACTCTTTATACGCAGTATTTT. Amino acid sequence: CASSQGTLYTQYF.

This clonotype was seen many times. Here the CDR3 DNA reads TGCAGTGCTAGCGGAGATAGGTACGAGCAGTACTTC. Residues: CSASGDRYEQYF. The chain carries TRBV20-1 and TRBJ2-7; D ambiguous. Trimming left V 3 bases short and J 4 bases short, with 10 bases between. CDR1 DFQATT and CDR2 SNEGSKA come from the germline V gene (reference sequence). The CDR3 totals 12 residues.